The rows below give T cell receptor beta chains drawn from one sample of a study of OX40 agonist ivuxolimab in advanced cancers. Sequenced by immunoSEQ multiplex PCR; TCRdb stores in-frame clones only, minus some. Altogether 10,000 to 13,000 clones are present, around 84% being singletons, with the ten largest covering roughly 23%. The material sequenced was CD4+ or CD8+ T cells sorted from blood, taken in a trial of the OX40 agonist ivuxolimab. These TCRs come from an adult with an advanced solid tumor such as melanoma, head and neck, liver or kidney cancer. The CDR3 runs from the conserved cysteine through the conserved F or W. The D gene is left open where the match is weak. Only part of the rows carry a size: once, few, many, or a class if the clone is expanded.

>TRBV4-1|NA|NA|TRBJ2-2
CASSPLPTGELFF
TGCGCCAGCAGCCCTCTCCCCACCGGGGAGCTGTTTTTT
>TRBV7-8|few|NA|TRBJ2-7
CASSPLAGFVYEQYF
TGTGCCAGCAGCCCACTAGCAGGTTTTGTCTACGAGCAGTACTTC
>TRBV4-1|once|TRBD2|TRBJ2-7
CASSISGGSYEQYF
TGCGCCAGCAGCATTAGCGGGGGGTCCTACGAGCAGTACTTC
>TRBV13|NA|TRBD2|TRBJ2-7
CASSTPSGSYEQYF
TGTGCCAGCAGCACCCCCAGCGGGAGCTACGAGCAGTACTTC
>TRBV7-8|NA|NA|TRBJ2-1
CASSLAGGRNEQFF
TGTGCCAGCAGCTTAGCGGGAGGAAGGAATGAGCAGTTCTTC
>TRBV28|NA|TRBD2|TRBJ2-7
CASSRTSGAYEQYF
TGTGCCAGCAGTAGAACTAGCGGGGCCTACGAGCAGTACTTC
>TRBV12-5|once|NA|TRBJ2-3
CASGPPDTQYF
TGTGCTAGTGGTCCACCAGATACGCAGTATTTT
>TRBV27|few|NA|TRBJ2-2
CASSLFGNTGELFF
TGTGCCAGCAGTTTATTCGGGAACACCGGGGAGCTGTTTTTT
>TRBV27|few|TRBD1|TRBJ2-7
CASSIRTGSYEQYF
TGTGCCAGCAGTATTCGGACAGGCTCCTACGAGCAGTACTTC
>TRBV5-1|NA|NA|TRBJ2-7
CASSLVGRGVDEQYF
TGCGCCAGCAGCTTGGTTGGCAGGGGGGTAGACGAGCAGTACTTC
>TRBV4-3|medium-sized|TRBD2|TRBJ2-1
CASSHRSAGAYNEQFF
TGCGCCAGCAGCCACCGCTCAGCGGGAGCCTACAATGAGCAGTTCTTC
>TRBV4-3|NA|NA|TRBJ1-2
CASSQDAAFGGANYGYTF
TGCGCCAGCAGCCAAGATGCGGCCTTCGGGGGGGCGAACTATGGCTACACCTTC
>TRBV10-3|NA|TRBD2|TRBJ2-7
CATTSNVAGVNEQYF
TGTGCCACCACGTCTAACGTAGCGGGAGTCAACGAGCAGTACTTC
>TRBV6-1|NA|NA|TRBJ1-5
CASSEFGEGRNQPQHF
TGTGCCAGCAGTGAATTCGGTGAGGGCAGGAATCAGCCCCAGCATTTT
>TRBV27|few|NA|TRBJ2-7
CASSVLGTQGPLEQYF
TGTGCCAGCAGCGTCCTAGGGACCCAGGGTCCTCTCGAGCAGTACTTC
>TRBV30|NA|TRBD1|TRBJ2-1
CAWSSGQGDNEQFF
TGTGCCTGGAGTTCGGGACAGGGGGACAATGAGCAGTTCTTC
>TRBV13|NA|NA|TRBJ1-1
CASKVQGRVTEAFF
TGTGCCAGCAAAGTCCAGGGACGGGTCACTGAAGCTTTCTTT
>TRBV5-1|medium-sized|TRBD1|TRBJ2-7
CASQDREKDYEQYF
TGCGCCAGCCAAGACAGGGAAAAAGACTACGAGCAGTACTTC
>TRBV4-2|NA|NA|TRBJ2-2
CASSQETQAPGELFF
TGTGCCAGCAGCCAAGAAACTCAGGCTCCCGGGGAGCTGTTTTTT
>TRBV27|medium-sized|TRBD1|TRBJ2-7
CASSLTGQLSYEQYF
TGTGCCAGCAGTCTAACGGGACAGCTCTCCTACGAGCAGTACTTC
>TRBV7-6|NA|NA|TRBJ2-2
CASSPEYRPGELFF
TGTGCCAGCAGCCCAGAATACCGACCCGGGGAGCTGTTTTTT
>TRBV5-1|few|NA|TRBJ1-4
CASRPGFEEKLFF
TGCGCCAGCCGACCCGGGTTCGAAGAAAAACTGTTTTTT
>TRBV5-4|NA|NA|TRBJ2-1
CASSLPLSGYSYNEQFF
TGTGCCAGCAGCTTGCCCCTTAGCGGCTACTCCTACAATGAGCAGTTCTTC
>TRBV28|NA|NA|TRBJ1-1
CASSPDMNTEAFF
TGTGCCAGCAGTCCCGATATGAACACTGAAGCTTTCTTT
>TRBV28|NA|NA|TRBJ2-7
CAARGEGLYEQYF
TGTGCCGCGAGGGGGGAGGGCCTCTACGAGCAGTACTTC
>TRBV5-5|NA|NA|TRBJ2-7
CASSLAGDIYYEQYF
TGTGCCAGCAGCTTGGCCGGGGACATTTACTACGAGCAGTACTTC